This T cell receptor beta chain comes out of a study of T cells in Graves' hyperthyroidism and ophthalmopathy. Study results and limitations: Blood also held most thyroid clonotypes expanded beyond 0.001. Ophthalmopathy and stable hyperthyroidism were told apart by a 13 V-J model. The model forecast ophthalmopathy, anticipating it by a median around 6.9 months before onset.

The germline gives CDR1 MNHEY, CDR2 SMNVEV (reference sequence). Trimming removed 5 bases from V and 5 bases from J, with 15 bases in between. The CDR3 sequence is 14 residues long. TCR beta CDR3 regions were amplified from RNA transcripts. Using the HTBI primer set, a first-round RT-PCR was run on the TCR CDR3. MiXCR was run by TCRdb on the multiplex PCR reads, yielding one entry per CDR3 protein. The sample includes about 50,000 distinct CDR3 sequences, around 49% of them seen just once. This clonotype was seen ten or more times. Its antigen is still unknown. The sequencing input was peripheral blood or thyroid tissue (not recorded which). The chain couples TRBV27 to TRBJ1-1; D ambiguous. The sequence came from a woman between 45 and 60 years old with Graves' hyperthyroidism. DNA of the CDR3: TGTGCCAGCAGTAAAACATTTCGGGAGACTGAAGCTTTCTTT. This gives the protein CASSKTFRETEAFF.